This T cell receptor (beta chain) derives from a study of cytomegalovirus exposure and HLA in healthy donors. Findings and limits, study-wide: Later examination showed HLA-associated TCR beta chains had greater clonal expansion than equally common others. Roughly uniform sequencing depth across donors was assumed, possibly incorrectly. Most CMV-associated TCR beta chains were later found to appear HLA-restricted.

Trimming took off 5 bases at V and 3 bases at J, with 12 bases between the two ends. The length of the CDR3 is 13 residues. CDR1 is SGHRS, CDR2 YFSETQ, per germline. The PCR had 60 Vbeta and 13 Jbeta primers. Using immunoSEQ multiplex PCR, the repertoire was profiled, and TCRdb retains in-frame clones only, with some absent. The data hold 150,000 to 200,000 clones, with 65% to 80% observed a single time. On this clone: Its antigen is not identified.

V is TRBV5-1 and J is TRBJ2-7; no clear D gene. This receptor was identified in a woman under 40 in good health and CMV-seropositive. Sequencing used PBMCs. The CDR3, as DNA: TGCGCCAGCAGTACAGAAAAGCTCTACGAGCAGTACTTC. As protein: CASSTEKLYEQYF.